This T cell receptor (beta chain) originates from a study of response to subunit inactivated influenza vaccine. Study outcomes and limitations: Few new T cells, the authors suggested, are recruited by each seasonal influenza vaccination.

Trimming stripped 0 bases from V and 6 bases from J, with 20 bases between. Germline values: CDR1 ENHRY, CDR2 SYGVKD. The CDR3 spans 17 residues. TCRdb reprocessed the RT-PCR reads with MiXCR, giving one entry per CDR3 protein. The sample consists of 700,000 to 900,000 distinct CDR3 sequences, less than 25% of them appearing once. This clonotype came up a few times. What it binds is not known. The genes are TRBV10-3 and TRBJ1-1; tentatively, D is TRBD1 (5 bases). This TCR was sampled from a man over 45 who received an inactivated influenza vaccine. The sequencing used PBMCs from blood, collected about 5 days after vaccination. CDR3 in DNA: TGTGCCATCAGTGAGTCGATGCCAGGACTGGGAGGGGCTGAAGCTTTCTTT. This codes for CAISESMPGLGGAEAFF.